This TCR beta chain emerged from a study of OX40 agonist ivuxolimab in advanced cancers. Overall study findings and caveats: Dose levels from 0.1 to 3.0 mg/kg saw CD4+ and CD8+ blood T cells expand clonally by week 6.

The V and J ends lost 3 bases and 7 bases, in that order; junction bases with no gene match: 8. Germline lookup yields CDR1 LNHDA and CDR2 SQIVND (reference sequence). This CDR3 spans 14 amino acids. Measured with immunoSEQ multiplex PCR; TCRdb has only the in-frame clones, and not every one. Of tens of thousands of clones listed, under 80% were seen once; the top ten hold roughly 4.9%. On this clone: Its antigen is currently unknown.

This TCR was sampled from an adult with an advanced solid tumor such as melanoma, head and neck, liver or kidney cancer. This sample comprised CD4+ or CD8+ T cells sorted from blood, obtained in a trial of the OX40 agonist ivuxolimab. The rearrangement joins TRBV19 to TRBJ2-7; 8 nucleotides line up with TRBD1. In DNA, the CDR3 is TGTGCCAGTAGTATGGCCCGGACAGGGAATGAGCAGTACTTC. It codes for CASSMARTGNEQYF.